This T cell receptor (beta chain) appears in the sequencing data of a study of T cells after yellow fever vaccination. Study information: SMART-Seq v4 Ultra Low Input handled preparation of low-cell-number fractions. Study-wide findings and caveats: The secondary T-cell response peaked on day 5, not day 15, but was weaker.

Using its own MiXCR run on the 5' RACE reads, TCRdb lists one record per CDR3 protein. The sample holds about 500,000 distinct CDR3 sequences, about a sixth seen once. V shed 2 bases and J shed 3 bases, with 7 bases lying between them. Germline V gene data show CDR1 as SGHAT and CDR2 as FQNNGV. CDR3 length: 14 residues. On this clonotype: Its antigen is not known.

The TCR sequence derives from a man aged 18 to 35 who received the YFV17D yellow fever vaccine. Sequencing used PBMCs, obtained around 5 days after the first yellow fever vaccination. The chain recombines TRBV11-2 with TRBJ2-2; D unresolved. In nucleotides, the CDR3 is TGTGCCAGCAGCTTACGGGTCGACACCGGGGAGCTGTTTTTT. It yields the protein CASSLRVDTGELFF.